Listed here are 18 T cell receptor beta chains from one sample, sequenced in a study of T cell responses to AZD1222 COVID-19 vaccine. TCRdb keeps only in-frame clones here, not all; method: immunoSEQ multiplex PCR. The sample consists of fewer than 150,000 clones, 88% of them appearing once. The starting material was peripheral blood, obtained on day 0 of AZD1222 vaccination. Receptor source: an adult in good health.

The chain is built from TRBV9 and TRBJ2-1; 15 bases are shared with TRBD2. V shed 1 base and J 9 bases; nucleotides not matched to a gene: 2. This CDR3 has 15 amino acids. Looked up from germline, CDR1 is SGDLS and CDR2 is YYNGEE. CDR3 protein: CASSVWTSGRAEQFF. The DNA of the CDR3 is TGTGCCAGCAGCGTATGGACTAGCGGGAGGGCTGAGCAGTTCTTC.

This clone was recorded once. The gene calls are TRBV4-1 and TRBJ1-5; D remains ambiguous. The V end lost 0 bases, the J end lost 3 bases, and 12 bases lay between the germline ends. The germline V gene encodes CDR1 MGHRA and CDR2 YSYEKL. This CDR3 contains 16 residues. CDR3 loop: CASSQEPGFYNQPQHF. The CDR3 DNA is TGCGCCAGCAGCCAAGAACCGGGGTTTTACAATCAGCCCCAGCATTTT.

The chain carries TRBV2 and TRBJ2-4, with D hard to call. Germline CDR1 reads SNHLY; CDR2 reads FYNNEI. Trimming pared 3 bases from V and 0 bases from J, leaving 6 bases between. The CDR3 contains 14 residues. The CDR3 protein is CASSEALAKNIQYF. The CDR3 DNA sequence: TGTGCCAGCAGTGAGGCGCTAGCCAAAAACATTCAGTACTTC.

This clone was observed a single time. The chain carries TRBV2 and TRBJ2-3; 9 bases map to TRBD2. The ends lost 4 bases at V and 2 bases at J; junction bases unmatched: 7. This CDR3 spans 16 amino acids. CDR1 is SNHLY and CDR2 is FYNNEI in the germline V gene. The CDR3 spells CASSALAGQPTDTQYF. In nucleotides, the CDR3 is TGTGCCAGCAGTGCTCTAGCGGGACAACCCACAGATACGCAGTATTTT.

This clone came up a few times. The chain has TRBV9 and TRBJ1-6; weak D call: TRBD1 (5 bases). This CDR3 spans 16 amino acids. Per germline, CDR1 SGDLS and CDR2 YYNGEE. V lost 0 bases and J lost 10, with 17 bases in between. The CDR3 region has the DNA TGTGCCAGCAGCGTAGTTAATTCGAGGGGTGGATCACCCCTCCACTTT. Its protein product is CASSVVNSRGGSPLHF. The full variable domain, with the rest looked up from reference TRBV9 and TRBJ1-6, is DSGVTQTPKHLITATGQRVTLRCSPRSGDLSVYWYQQSLDQGLQFLIQYYNGEERAKGNILERFSAQQFPDLHSELNLSSLELGDSALYFCASSVVNSRGGSPLHFGNGTRLTVT.

V gene TRBV7-3 combines with J gene TRBJ1-5; TRBD1 is a possible D gene (6 bases). Trimming removed 4 bases from V and 9 bases from J, with 16 bases in between. CDR3 length: 14 residues. CDR1 is SGHTA and CDR2 is FQGTGA in the germline V gene. The CDR3 DNA is TGTGCCAGCAGCTCCGGACAGAGGGAGACGCCCCAGCATTTT. Translated, it gives CASSSGQRETPQHF.

CDR3 amino acids: CASRSGITGELFF. For the CDR3, the DNA is TGTGCCAGCCGGTCGGGGATTACCGGGGAGCTGTTTTTT. This chain joins TRBV27 and TRBJ2-2; D may be TRBD2 (5 bases). The length of the CDR3 is 13 residues. Germline CDR1 reads MNHEY; CDR2 reads SMNVEV (reference sequence). The V end was cut by 8 bases, the J end by 5 bases, with 12 bases between.

As concerns this clone: The junction departs from germline at one end; a sequencing error may be responsible. J is TRBJ2-7 and V is TRBV5-8; tentatively, D is TRBD2 (6 bases). The CDR3 spans 12 residues. The germline CDR1 and CDR2 sequences are SGHTS and YDEGEE. CDR3 protein: CASSLKSRGSSF. The CDR3 nucleotides are TGTGCCAGCAGCTTGAAATCGCGGGGTTCTTCCTTC.

V is TRBV30 and J is TRBJ1-5, with D perhaps matching TRBD1 (6 bases). The CDR3 covers 15 residues. Trimming left V 0 bases short and J 2 bases short, with 11 bases between. Germline values: CDR1 GTSNPN, CDR2 SVGIG (reference sequence). CDR3 region: CAWSVRAGGNQPQHF. As DNA, the CDR3 is TGTGCCTGGAGTGTACGGGCAGGGGGCAATCAGCCCCAGCATTTT.

This clone has a single count. This chain joins TRBV24-1 and TRBJ2-3; D could derive from TRBD1 or TRBD2 (5 bases each). The CDR3 consists of 15 residues. Trimming stripped 2 bases from V and 4 bases from J, with 12 bases between. The V gene's germline CDR1 is KGHDR and CDR2 SFDVKD. In nucleotides, the CDR3 is TGTGCCACCAGTGATTGGACATTGGGGGCAGATACGCAGTATTTT. Translation gives CATSDWTLGADTQYF.

This clone was recorded only once. The chain uses TRBV10-3 and TRBJ1-6; D gene uncertain. The CDR3 loop spans 14 amino acids. Between the trimmed V and J ends, which lost 2 bases and 9 bases, there was a span of 11 bases. Per germline, CDR1 ENHRY and CDR2 SYGVKD. This CDR3 reads CAISETQDVSPLHF. CDR3 bases: TGTGCCATCAGTGAGACCCAAGATGTTTCACCCCTCCACTTT.

In its sample, this clone was seen a few times. The chain joins TRBV3-1 (or the pseudogene TRBV3-2) to TRBJ2-3; maybe TRBD2 (6 bases). CDR1 LGHDT and CDR2 YNNKEL come from the germline V gene (reference sequence). CDR3 length equals 13 residues. Between the trimmed V and J ends, which lost 5 bases and 3 bases, there was a span of 9 bases. The CDR3 loop reads CASSKRETDTQYF. DNA for the CDR3: TGTGCCAGCAGCAAACGGGAGACAGATACGCAGTATTTT.

The chain employs TRBV28 and TRBJ1-5; D not resolved. Germline values: CDR1 MDHEN, CDR2 SYDVKM. Trimming shortened V by 1 base and J by 1 base, and 5 bases separated the two germline ends. This CDR3 comprises 14 residues. CDR3 sequence reads: CASSLSVSNQPQHF. The CDR3 region has the DNA TGTGCCAGCAGTTTATCGGTCAGCAATCAGCCCCAGCATTTT.

The chain joins TRBV4-1 to TRBJ2-1; D is uncertain. The CDR3 extends over 13 amino acids. The V gene lost 4 bases and the J gene lost 5 bases, with 9 bases spanning the gap. The V gene's germline CDR1 is MGHRA and CDR2 YSYEKL. In DNA form, the CDR3 reads TGCGCCAGCAGCCCCCAGACTCACAATGAGCAGTTCTTC. Its protein product is CASSPQTHNEQFF.

This chain uses TRBV11-2 with TRBJ2-7, with D possibly being TRBD1 (6 bases). Germline CDR1 and CDR2: SGHAT and FQNNGV. Trimming removed 5 bases at V and 6 bases at J, with 20 bases between. The CDR3 loop spans 15 amino acids. The CDR3 sequence is CASSPPWQGLGEQYF. As DNA, the CDR3 is TGTGCCAGCAGCCCCCCTTGGCAGGGGTTAGGCGAGCAGTACTTC.

This chain joins TRBV29-1 and TRBJ2-3; D gene ambiguous. In germline, CDR1 is SQVTM, CDR2 ANQGSEA. This CDR3 comprises 14 residues. Trimming pared 3 bases from V and 2 bases from J, leaving 12 bases between. The CDR3 sequence: CSVDTRQNTDTQYF. In DNA form, the CDR3 reads TGCAGCGTTGACACCCGGCAGAACACAGATACGCAGTATTTT.

This clone was detected once. The sample holds other DNA sequences that translate to the same CDR3. The gene calls are TRBV6-5 and TRBJ1-1; 7 positions agree with TRBD1. CDR1 and CDR2 (germline): MNHEY, SVGAGI. The CDR3 runs to 14 residues. The V segment lost 4 bases and the J segment 0 bases; nucleotides outside the gene matches: 2. CDR3 sequence: CASSLDRVNTEAFF. Written as DNA, the CDR3 is TGTGCCAGCAGTTTAGACAGGGTGAACACTGAAGCTTTCTTT.

This clone showed up just once. The chain uses TRBV6-5 and TRBJ1-4; 10 bases fit TRBD1. This CDR3 spans 16 amino acids. With 4 bases clipped from V and 7 bases from J, the junction kept 9 bases outside the gene matches. CDR1 MNHEY and CDR2 SVGAGI come from the germline V gene. This CDR3 is CASSLYPGQGSEKLFF. CDR3 DNA: TGTGCCAGCAGTTTATACCCGGGACAGGGGAGTGAAAAACTGTTTTTT.